This T cell receptor beta chain emerged from a study of blood T cell repertoires in COVID-19. The overall study: Samples came from the United States, Italy and Spain, spanning acute and convalescent COVID-19.

Looked up from germline, CDR1 is LGHDT and CDR2 is YNNKEL (reference sequence). V was pared by 5 bases and J by 5 bases, with 8 bases of the junction left unmatched. The CDR3 covers 15 residues. The data were produced by immunoSEQ multiplex PCR, yet TCRdb's version contains in-frame clones alone and is incomplete. The sample shows roughly 60,000 clones, 75% to 85% of them seen only once. The sample was peripheral blood. The clonotype originates from a woman between 55 and 75 years old with acute or convalescent COVID-19. V usage is TRBV3-1 (or the pseudogene TRBV3-2) and J usage is TRBJ1-1, with TRBD1 matching 10 bases. The CDR3 sequence: CASSYYRDRGTEAFF. CDR3 coding DNA: TGTGCCAGCAGCTATTACCGGGACAGGGGTACTGAAGCTTTCTTT.